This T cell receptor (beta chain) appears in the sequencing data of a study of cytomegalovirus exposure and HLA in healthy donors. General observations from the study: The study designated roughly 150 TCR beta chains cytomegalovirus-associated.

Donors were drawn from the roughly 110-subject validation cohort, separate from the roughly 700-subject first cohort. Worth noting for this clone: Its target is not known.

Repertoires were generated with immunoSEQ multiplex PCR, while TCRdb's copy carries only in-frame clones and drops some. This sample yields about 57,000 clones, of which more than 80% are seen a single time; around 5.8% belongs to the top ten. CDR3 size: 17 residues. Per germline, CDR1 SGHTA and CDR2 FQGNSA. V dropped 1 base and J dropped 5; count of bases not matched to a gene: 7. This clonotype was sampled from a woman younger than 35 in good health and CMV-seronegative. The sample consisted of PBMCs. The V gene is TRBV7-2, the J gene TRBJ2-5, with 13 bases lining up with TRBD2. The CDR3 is CASSLELAGGPRETQYF. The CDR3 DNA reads TGTGCCAGCAGCTTAGAACTAGCGGGGGGGCCAAGGGAGACCCAGTACTTC. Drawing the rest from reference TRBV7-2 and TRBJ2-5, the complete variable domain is GAGVSQSPSNKVTEKGKDVELRCDPISGHTALYWYRQSLGQGLEFLIYFQGNSAPDKSGLPSDRFSAERTGGSVSTLTIQRTQQEDSAVYLCASSLELAGGPRETQYFGPGTRLLVL.